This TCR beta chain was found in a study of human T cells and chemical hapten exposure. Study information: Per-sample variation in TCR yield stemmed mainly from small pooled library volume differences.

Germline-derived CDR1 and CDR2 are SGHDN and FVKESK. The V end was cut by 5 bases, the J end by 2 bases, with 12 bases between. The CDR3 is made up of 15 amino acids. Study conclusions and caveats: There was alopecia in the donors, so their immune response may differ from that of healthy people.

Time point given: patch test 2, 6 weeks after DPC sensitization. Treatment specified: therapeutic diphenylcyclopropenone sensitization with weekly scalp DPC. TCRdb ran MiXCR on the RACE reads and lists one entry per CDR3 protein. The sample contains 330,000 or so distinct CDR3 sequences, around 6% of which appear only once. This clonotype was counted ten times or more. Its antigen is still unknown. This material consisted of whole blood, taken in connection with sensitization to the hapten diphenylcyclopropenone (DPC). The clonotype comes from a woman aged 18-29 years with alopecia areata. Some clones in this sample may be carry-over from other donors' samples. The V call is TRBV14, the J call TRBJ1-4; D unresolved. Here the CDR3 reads CASSKMGSTNEKLFF. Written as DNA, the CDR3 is TGTGCCAGCAGCAAAATGGGGTCTACTAATGAAAAACTGTTTTTT.